These 11 T cell receptor beta chains share one sample of origin, sequenced in a study of T cells in localized non-small cell lung cancer. Only in-frame clones appear in the TCRdb table, and some are missing; sequencing was by immunoSEQ multiplex PCR. The profile covers about 53,000 clones, with approximately 80% appearing a single time and about a sixth taken by the ten largest. The specimen was peripheral blood mononuclear cells, collected before any cancer treatment. Receptors originate from a man aged 40 to 75 with stage III lung adenocarcinoma.

This chain connects TRBV9 to TRBJ2-2; 9 positions agree with TRBD2. V dropped 4 bases and J dropped 5; count of bases not matched to a gene: 6. The CDR3 sequence is 15 residues long. Germline V gene data show CDR1 as SGDLS and CDR2 as YYNGEE. The CDR3 is CASSTQRGVTGELFF. The CDR3 DNA reads as TGTGCCAGCAGCACCCAGCGGGGGGTGACCGGGGAGCTGTTTTTT. The variable domain in full, with the rest retrieved from reference TRBV9 and TRBJ2-2, is DSGVTQTPKHLITATGQRVTLRCSPRSGDLSVYWYQQSLDQGLQFLIQYYNGEERAKGNILERFSAQQFPDLHSELNLSSLELGDSALYFCASSTQRGVTGELFFGEGSRLTVL.

Only one count was recorded for this clone. The chain is built from TRBV7-2 and TRBJ2-5, with D perhaps TRBD2 (6 bases). Trimming pared 1 base from V and 1 base from J, leaving 7 bases between. This CDR3 is built from 14 residues. Germline CDR1 and CDR2: SGHTA and FQGNSA. The CDR3 is CASSLGGVQETQYF. The CDR3 bases are TGTGCCAGCAGCTTAGGCGGGGTCCAAGAGACCCAGTACTTC.

V usage is TRBV5-1 and J usage is TRBJ2-1; 8 bases match TRBD1. Germline V gives CDR1 SGHRS, CDR2 YFSETQ. The CDR3 has 14 residues. Germline trimming cut 7 bases from V and 3 bases from J; bases unmatched to any gene: 6. The chain's CDR3 is CASWQGAGYNEQFF. In DNA, the CDR3 is TGCGCCAGCTGGCAGGGGGCAGGCTACAATGAGCAGTTCTTC.

The chain joins TRBV29-1 to TRBJ1-1; D is uncertain. V was clipped by 6 bases and J by 8 bases, with 13 bases between them. CDR1 and CDR2 (germline): SQVTM, ANQGSEA. This CDR3 is built from 11 residues. The CDR3 DNA reads TGCAGCGTAGATAATAACAGAGAAGCTTTCTTT. Translation gives CSVDNNREAFF.

The J gene is TRBJ1-5, the V gene TRBV9, with unresolved D. Germline V gives CDR1 SGDLS, CDR2 YYNGEE. V was shortened by 7 bases and J by 2 bases, with 7 bases between the two germline ends. The CDR3 runs to 12 residues. The CDR3 nucleotides read TGTGCCAGCGGGAGGGGCAATCAGCCCCAGCATTTT. Translating it yields CASGRGNQPQHF.

V gene TRBV19 combines with J gene TRBJ1-2; 7 bases line up with TRBD1. The CDR3 has 14 residues. The trim removed 6 bases at V and 2 bases at J, leaving 6 bases unmatched. The germline V gene encodes CDR1 LNHDA and CDR2 SQIVND (reference sequence). The CDR3 bases are TGTGCCAGTAGCCTGGACAGGTCCAACTATGGCTACACCTTC. It translates to CASSLDRSNYGYTF.

V is TRBV7-9 and J is TRBJ1-1; a possible D gene is TRBD1 (5 bases). The CDR3 has 14 amino acids. The germline gives CDR1 SEHNR, CDR2 FQNEAQ (reference sequence). V was trimmed by 2 bases and J by 0 bases, leaving 7 bases between them. As DNA, the CDR3 is TGTGCCAGCAGCTTATCGACAGTGAACACTGAAGCTTTCTTT. This codes for CASSLSTVNTEAFF.

The V and J genes are TRBV19 and TRBJ1-5; D unclear. CDR3 length: 14 residues. V was pared by 2 bases and J by 4 bases, with 9 bases between. Germline V CDR1 and CDR2: LNHDA, SQIVND (reference sequence). CDR3 in amino acids: CASSIRSVNQPQHF. The CDR3 nucleotides are TGTGCCAGTAGTATACGATCTGTGAATCAGCCCCAGCATTTT.

The rearrangement links TRBV4-2 to TRBJ2-2; 8 positions agree with TRBD2. Germline lookup yields CDR1 LGHNA and CDR2 YNFKEQ. CDR3 length: 16 residues. V shed 1 base and J 3 bases; nucleotides not matched to a gene: 4. The DNA of the CDR3 is TGTGCCAGCAGCCAAGGGAGTAGCGGGGACACCGGGGAGCTGTTTTTT. It codes for CASSQGSSGDTGELFF.

The CDR3 DNA follows: TGTGCCTGGGACCGGGACAGGGCAAGCTCTGGGGCCAACGTCCTGACTTTC. It codes for CAWDRDRASSGANVLTF. The chain couples TRBV30 to TRBJ2-6, with TRBD1 matching over 9 bases. The CDR3 consists of 17 residues. Trimming at V came to 5 bases and at J to 0 bases, leaving 8 bases not matched to a gene. In germline, CDR1 is GTSNPN, CDR2 SVGIG (reference sequence).

The genes are TRBV2 and TRBJ1-1, with D tentatively TRBD1 (5 bases). CDR1 is SNHLY, CDR2 FYNNEI, per germline. Trimming removed 6 bases at V and 2 bases at J, with 10 bases between. The CDR3 loop spans 13 amino acids. The CDR3 nucleotides read TGTGCCAGCAGGGGGGATTTTAACACTGAAGCTTTCTTT. This translates into CASRGDFNTEAFF.